This TCR beta chain was recovered during a study of STAT3 mutations in large granular lymphocyte leukemia. Around 41,000 productive templates were obtained per sample on average. Assay used: immunoSEQ multiplex PCR; TCRdb lists only in-frame clones, some missing. The sample carries a few thousand clones, around 71% recorded once. This CDR3 has 14 residues. Germline V gene lookup returns CDR1 MNHNY and CDR2 SVGAGI (reference sequence). V lost 0 bases to trimming and J lost 2 bases, with 5 bases between them. This clone was detected a few times. Its specificity is not known. Broader study findings: Every T-cell large granular lymphocyte leukemia patient had at least one immunodominant TCR beta clonotype. All newly emerging clones after therapy were STAT3 wild type.

Specimen: PBMCs. This sequence originates from a human donor with T large granular lymphocyte leukemia. Some clones in this sample may be carry-over from other donors' samples. The chain links TRBV6-6 to TRBJ1-3; D uncertain. The DNA of the CDR3 is TGTGCCAGCAGTTACTCAGAAGCTGGAAACACCATATATTTT. It is translated as CASSYSEAGNTIYF.